This T cell receptor beta chain is from a study of blood T cell repertoires in COVID-19. Looking at the study overall: Sites in the United States, Italy and Spain provided acute and convalescent COVID-19 samples.

TCRdb keeps only in-frame clones here, not all; method: immunoSEQ multiplex PCR. This sample yields hundreds of thousands of clones, of which 87% are seen a single time; around 5.8% belongs to the top ten. Losses at the gene ends were 3 bases for V and 2 bases for J; bases not matched to a gene: 7. Per germline, CDR1 LNHDA and CDR2 SQIVND (reference sequence). CDR3 size: 16 residues. This sequence was found in a woman aged 40 to 55 who had recovered from COVID-19. The sequenced material came from PBMCs or T cells enriched from blood (not recorded which). J is TRBJ2-1 and V is TRBV19, with TRBD2 matching 7 bases. The CDR3 loop reads CASSMLSGTTYNEQFF. DNA of the CDR3: TGTGCCAGTAGTATGCTTTCTGGGACTACCTACAATGAGCAGTTCTTC.